This T cell receptor beta chain derives from a study of T cell responses to AZD1222 COVID-19 vaccine. Trimming left V 0 bases short and J 5 bases short, with 7 bases between. The germline CDR1 and CDR2 sequences are LNHDA and SQIVND (reference sequence). This CDR3 is built from 13 residues. Findings and limits, study-wide: The donor group comprised mostly white British people and more females; the analysis possibly underestimated clonal diversity. CD4 TCRs covered the whole spike, strongest at regions 160-218 and 743-854.

The repertoire was sequenced with immunoSEQ multiplex PCR; TCRdb's copy has only in-frame clones and lacks some. This table holds over 100,000 clones, more than 70% found once. In its sample, this clone was seen once. Its antigen is currently unknown. The chain carries TRBV19 and TRBJ1-1; D remains unclear. Sequences were derived from peripheral blood, sampled on day 0 of AZD1222 vaccination. This TCR was sampled from an adult in good health. CDR3 region: CASSIDLQTEAFF. For the CDR3, the DNA is TGTGCCAGTAGTATAGATTTGCAGACTGAAGCTTTCTTT. Based on the CDR3 plus reference TRBV19 and TRBJ1-1, the full variable domain is DGGITQSPKYLFRKEGQNVTLSCEQNLNHDAMYWYRQDPGQGLRLIYYSQIVNDFQKGDIAEGYSVSREKKESFPLTVTSAQKNPTAFYLCASSIDLQTEAFFGQGTRLTVV.